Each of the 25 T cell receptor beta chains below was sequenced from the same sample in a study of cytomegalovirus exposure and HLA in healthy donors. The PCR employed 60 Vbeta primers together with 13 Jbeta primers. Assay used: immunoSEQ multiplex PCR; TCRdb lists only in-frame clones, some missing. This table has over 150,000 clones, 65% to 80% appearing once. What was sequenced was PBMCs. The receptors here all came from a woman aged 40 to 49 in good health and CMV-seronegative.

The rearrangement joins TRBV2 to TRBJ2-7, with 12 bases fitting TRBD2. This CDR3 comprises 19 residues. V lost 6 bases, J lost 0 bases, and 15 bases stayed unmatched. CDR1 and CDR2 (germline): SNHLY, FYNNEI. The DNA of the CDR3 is TGTGCCAGCAGGGGCTTGGCTTCGTCTAGCGGGGGGGCCTCCTACGAGCAGTACTTC. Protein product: CASRGLASSSGGASYEQYF.

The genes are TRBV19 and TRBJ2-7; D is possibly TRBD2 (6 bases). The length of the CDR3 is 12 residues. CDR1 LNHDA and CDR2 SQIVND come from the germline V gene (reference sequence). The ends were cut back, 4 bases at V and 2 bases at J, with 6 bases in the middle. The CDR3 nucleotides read TGTGCCAGTAGTAGCGGGGCCTACGAGCAGTACTTC. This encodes CASSSGAYEQYF.

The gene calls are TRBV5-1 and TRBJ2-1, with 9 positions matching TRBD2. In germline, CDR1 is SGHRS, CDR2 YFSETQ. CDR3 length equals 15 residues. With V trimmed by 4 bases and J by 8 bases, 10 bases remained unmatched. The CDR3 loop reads CASSPAASGTHEQFF. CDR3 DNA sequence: TGCGCCAGCAGCCCCGCGGCTAGCGGGACGCATGAGCAGTTCTTC.

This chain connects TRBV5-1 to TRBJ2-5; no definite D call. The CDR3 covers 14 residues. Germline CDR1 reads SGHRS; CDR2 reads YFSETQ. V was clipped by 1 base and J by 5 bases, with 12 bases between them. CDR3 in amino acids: CASSLNPGVETQYF. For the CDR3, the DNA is TGCGCCAGCAGCTTGAATCCGGGTGTGGAGACCCAGTACTTC.

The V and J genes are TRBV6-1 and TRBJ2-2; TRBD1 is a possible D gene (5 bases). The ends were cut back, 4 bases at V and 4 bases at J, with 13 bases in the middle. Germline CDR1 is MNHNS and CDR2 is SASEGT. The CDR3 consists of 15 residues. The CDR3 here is CASSGGPLGTGELFF. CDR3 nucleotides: TGTGCCAGCAGTGGGGGCCCTCTGGGCACCGGGGAGCTGTTTTTT.

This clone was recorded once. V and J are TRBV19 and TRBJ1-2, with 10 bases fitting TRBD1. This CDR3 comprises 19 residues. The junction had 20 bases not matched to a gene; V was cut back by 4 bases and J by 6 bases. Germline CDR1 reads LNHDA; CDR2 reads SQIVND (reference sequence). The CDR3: CASSNLAPIDRGRRDGYTF. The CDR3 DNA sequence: TGTGCCAGTAGTAACCTTGCGCCCATTGACAGGGGGCGACGAGATGGCTACACCTTC.

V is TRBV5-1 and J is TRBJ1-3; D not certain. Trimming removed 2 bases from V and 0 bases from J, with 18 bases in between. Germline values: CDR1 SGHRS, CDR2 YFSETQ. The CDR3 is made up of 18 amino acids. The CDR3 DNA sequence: TGCGCCAGCAGCTTACTCCCTCGCGTTTCAATCTCTGGAAACACCATATATTTT. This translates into CASSLLPRVSISGNTIYF.

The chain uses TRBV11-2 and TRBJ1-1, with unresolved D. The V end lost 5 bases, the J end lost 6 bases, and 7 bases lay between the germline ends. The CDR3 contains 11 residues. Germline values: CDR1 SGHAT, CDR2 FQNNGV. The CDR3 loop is CASSRTAEAFF. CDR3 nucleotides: TGTGCCAGCAGCCGTACGGCTGAAGCTTTCTTT.

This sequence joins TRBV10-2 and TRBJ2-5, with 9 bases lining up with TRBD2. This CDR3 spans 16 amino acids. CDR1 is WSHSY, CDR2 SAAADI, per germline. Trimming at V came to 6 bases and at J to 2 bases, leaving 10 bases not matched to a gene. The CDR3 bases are TGCGCCAGCAGACTTATAGCGGGGGTCGGACAAGAGACCCAGTACTTC. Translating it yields CASRLIAGVGQETQYF.

The CDR3 region is CASSLTAKGQPQHF. The DNA of the CDR3 is TGTGCCAGCAGTCTGACTGCGAAGGGGCAGCCCCAGCATTTT. This rearrangement joins TRBV27 to TRBJ1-5, with D possibly being TRBD1 (5 bases). Trimming left V 5 bases short and J 7 bases short, with 15 bases between. This CDR3 has 14 amino acids. The germline V gene has CDR1 MNHEY and CDR2 SMNVEV (reference sequence).

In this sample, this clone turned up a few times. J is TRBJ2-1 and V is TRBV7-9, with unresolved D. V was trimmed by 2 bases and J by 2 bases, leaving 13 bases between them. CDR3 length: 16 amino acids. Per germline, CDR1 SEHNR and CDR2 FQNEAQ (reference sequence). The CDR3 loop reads CASSLFPRLAYNEQFF. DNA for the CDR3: TGTGCCAGCAGCTTATTTCCTAGGCTGGCCTACAATGAGCAGTTCTTC.

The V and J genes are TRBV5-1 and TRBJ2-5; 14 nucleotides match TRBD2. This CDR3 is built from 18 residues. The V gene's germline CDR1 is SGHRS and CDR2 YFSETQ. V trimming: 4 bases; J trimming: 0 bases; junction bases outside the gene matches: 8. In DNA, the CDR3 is TGCGCCAGCAGCCCCGGACTAGCGGGGGGCCGGTACCAAGAGACCCAGTACTTC. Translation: CASSPGLAGGRYQETQYF. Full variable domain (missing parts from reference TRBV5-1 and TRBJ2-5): KAGVTQTPRYLIKTRGQQVTLSCSPISGHRSVSWYQQTPGQGLQFLFEYFSETQRNKGNFPGRFSGRQFSNSRSEMNVSTLELGDSALYLCASSPGLAGGRYQETQYFGPGTRLLVL.

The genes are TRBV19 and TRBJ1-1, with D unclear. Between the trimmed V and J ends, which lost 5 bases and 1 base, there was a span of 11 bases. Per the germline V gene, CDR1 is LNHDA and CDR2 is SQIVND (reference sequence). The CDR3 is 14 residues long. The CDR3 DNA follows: TGTGCCAGTAGTTCGCGGGCCCGGAACACTGAAGCTTTCTTT. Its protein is CASSSRARNTEAFF.

CDR3 sequence (DNA): TGTGCCAGCAGTTTAATGGAGGGGTTTGGTAATGAAAAACTGTTTTTT. This gives the protein CASSLMEGFGNEKLFF. The V and J genes are TRBV28 and TRBJ1-4; possibly TRBD1 for D (5 bases). Trimming removed 2 bases at V and 4 bases at J, with 14 bases between. CDR1 and CDR2 from the germline V gene are MDHEN and SYDVKM. CDR3 length: 16 amino acids.

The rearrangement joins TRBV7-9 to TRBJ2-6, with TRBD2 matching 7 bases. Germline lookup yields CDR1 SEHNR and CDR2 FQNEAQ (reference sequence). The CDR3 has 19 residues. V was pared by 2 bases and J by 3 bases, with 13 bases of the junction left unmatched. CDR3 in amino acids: CASSLLREVPQDGANVLTF. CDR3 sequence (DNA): TGTGCCAGCAGCTTACTCCGGGAGGTGCCGCAGGATGGGGCCAACGTCCTGACTTTC.

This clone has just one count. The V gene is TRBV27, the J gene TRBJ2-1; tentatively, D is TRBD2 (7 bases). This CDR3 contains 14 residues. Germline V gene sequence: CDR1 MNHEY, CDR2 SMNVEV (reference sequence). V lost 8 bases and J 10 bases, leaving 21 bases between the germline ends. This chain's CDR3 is CASRAGGRGAEQFF. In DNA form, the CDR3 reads TGTGCCAGCCGTGCCGGGGGGCGTGGTGCAGAGCAGTTCTTC.

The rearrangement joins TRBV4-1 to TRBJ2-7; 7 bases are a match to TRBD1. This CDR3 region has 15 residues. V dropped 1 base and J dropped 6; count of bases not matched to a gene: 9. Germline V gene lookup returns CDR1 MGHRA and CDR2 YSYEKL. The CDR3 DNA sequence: TGCGCCAGCAGCCAAGTTGTCAGGGGGTGGCGCGAGCAGTACTTC. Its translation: CASSQVVRGWREQYF.

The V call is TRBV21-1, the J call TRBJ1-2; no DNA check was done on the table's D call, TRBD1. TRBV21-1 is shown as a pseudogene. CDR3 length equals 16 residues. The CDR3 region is CASSYIPWTGLHGYTF. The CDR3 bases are TGTGCCAGCAGCTACATTCCTTGGACAGGGCTCCATGGCTACACCTTC.

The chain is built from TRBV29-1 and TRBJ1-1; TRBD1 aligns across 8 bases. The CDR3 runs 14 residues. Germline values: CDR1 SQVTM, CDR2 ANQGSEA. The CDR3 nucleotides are TGCACCGCCCGGGTCAGGGGGCTGTGGACTGAAGCTTTCTTT. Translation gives CTARVRGLWTEAFF.

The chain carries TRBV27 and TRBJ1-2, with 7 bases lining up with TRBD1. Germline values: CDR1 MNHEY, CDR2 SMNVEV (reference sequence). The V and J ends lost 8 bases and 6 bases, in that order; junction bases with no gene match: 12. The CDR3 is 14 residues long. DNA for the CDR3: TGTGCCAGCCCGAATACCGACAGGGAGGATGGCTACACCTTC. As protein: CASPNTDREDGYTF.

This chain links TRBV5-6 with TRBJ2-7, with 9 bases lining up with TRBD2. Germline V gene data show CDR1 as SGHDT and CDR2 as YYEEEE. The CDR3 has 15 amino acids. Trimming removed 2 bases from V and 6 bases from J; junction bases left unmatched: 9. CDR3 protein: CASSFGGRAVGEQYF. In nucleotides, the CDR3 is TGTGCCAGCAGCTTCGGCGGGAGGGCCGTCGGCGAGCAGTACTTC. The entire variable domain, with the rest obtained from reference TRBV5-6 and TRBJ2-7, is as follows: DAGVTQSPTHLIKTRGQQVTLRCSPKSGHDTVSWYQQALGQGPQFIFQYYEEEERQRGNFPDRFSGHQFPNYSSELNVNALLLGDSALYLCASSFGGRAVGEQYFGPGTRLTVT.

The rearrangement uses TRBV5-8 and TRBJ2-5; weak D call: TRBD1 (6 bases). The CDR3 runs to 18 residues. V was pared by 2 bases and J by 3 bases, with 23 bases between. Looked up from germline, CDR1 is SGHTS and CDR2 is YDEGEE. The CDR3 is CASSFWGMQGSKEETQYF. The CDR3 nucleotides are TGTGCCAGCAGCTTTTGGGGCATGCAGGGGTCAAAGGAAGAGACCCAGTACTTC.

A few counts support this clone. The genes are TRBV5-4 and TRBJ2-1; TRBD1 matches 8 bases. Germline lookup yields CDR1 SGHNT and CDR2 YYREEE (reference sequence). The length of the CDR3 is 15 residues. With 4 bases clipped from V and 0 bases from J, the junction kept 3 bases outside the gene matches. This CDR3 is CASSADRVSYNEQFF. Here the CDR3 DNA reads TGTGCCAGCAGCGCGGACAGGGTCTCCTACAATGAGCAGTTCTTC.

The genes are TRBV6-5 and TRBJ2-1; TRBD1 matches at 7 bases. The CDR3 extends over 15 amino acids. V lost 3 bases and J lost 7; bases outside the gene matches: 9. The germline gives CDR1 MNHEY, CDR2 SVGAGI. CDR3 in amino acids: CASSYYQGVGNEQFF. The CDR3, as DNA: TGTGCCAGCAGTTATTACCAGGGGGTAGGAAATGAGCAGTTCTTC.

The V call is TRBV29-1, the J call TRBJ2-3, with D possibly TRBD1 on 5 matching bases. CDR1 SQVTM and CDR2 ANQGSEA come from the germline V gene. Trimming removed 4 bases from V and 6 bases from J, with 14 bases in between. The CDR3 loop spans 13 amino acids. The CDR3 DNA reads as TGCAGCGTTGCAAGGGTAGGGGTTGATACGCAGTATTTT. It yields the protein CSVARVGVDTQYF.